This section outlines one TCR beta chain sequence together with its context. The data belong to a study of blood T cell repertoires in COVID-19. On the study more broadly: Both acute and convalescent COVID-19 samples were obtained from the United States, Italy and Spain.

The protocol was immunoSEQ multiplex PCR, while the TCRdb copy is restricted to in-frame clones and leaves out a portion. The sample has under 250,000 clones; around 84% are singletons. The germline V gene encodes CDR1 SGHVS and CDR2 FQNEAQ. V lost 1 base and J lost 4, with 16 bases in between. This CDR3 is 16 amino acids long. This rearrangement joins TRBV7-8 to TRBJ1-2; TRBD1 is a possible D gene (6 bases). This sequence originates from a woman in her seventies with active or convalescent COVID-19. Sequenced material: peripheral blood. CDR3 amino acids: CASSLVGGAQTYGYTF. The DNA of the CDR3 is TGTGCCAGCAGCTTAGTAGGGGGGGCGCAGACCTATGGCTACACCTTC. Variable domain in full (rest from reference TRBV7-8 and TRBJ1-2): GAGVSQSPRYKVAKRGQDVALRCDPISGHVSLFWYQQALGQGPEFLTYFQNEAQLDKSGLPSDRFFAERPEGSVSTLKIQRTQQEDSAVYLCASSLVGGAQTYGYTFGSGTRLTVV.